The present T cell receptor beta chain was sequenced within a study of CD8 T cells in Susac syndrome. CD8+ and CD4+ T cells from blood underwent TCR beta sequencing. Negative isolation yielded the CD8+ and CD4+ T cells, while FACS enriched the TEMRA cells. Concerning this clonotype: Its specificity is not known.

Study-wide points: A relatively small number of individuals underwent TCR sequencing and HLA analysis.

Germline lookup yields CDR1 SGHTA and CDR2 FQGNSA. There are 15 residues in the CDR3. The V and J ends lost 4 bases and 1 base respectively, with 11 bases between them. About 0.5 to 1 ug RNA was reverse transcribed with random hexamers. Amplification of TCR beta CDR3 across 54 Vbeta and 13 Jbeta was performed with immunoSEQ multiplex PCR. One entry per CDR3 protein, called by TCRdb with MiXCR from the immunoSEQ multiplex PCR reads. In the table there are some 300,000 distinct CDR3 sequences, 85% of which are singletons. The chain recombines TRBV7-2 with TRBJ2-1; D may be TRBD2 (5 bases). Input material: CD8+ T cells from PBMCs. The receptor comes from a human donor with multiple sclerosis. The CDR3: CASSSGVGSYNEQFF. In DNA, the CDR3 is TGTGCCAGCAGCTCCGGGGTGGGTTCCTACAATGAGCAGTTCTTC.